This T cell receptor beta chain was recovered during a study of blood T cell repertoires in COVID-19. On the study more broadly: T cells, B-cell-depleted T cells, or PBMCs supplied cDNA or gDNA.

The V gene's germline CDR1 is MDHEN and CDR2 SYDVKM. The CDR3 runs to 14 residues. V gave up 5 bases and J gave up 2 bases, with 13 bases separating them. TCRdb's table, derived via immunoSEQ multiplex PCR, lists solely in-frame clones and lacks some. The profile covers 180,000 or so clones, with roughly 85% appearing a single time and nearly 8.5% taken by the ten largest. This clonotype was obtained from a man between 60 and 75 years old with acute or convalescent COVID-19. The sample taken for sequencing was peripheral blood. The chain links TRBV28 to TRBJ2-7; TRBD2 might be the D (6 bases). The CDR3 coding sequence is TGTGCCAGCAGTGCCGGAGGGGCCACCTACGAGCAGTACTTC. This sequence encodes CASSAGGATYEQYF.